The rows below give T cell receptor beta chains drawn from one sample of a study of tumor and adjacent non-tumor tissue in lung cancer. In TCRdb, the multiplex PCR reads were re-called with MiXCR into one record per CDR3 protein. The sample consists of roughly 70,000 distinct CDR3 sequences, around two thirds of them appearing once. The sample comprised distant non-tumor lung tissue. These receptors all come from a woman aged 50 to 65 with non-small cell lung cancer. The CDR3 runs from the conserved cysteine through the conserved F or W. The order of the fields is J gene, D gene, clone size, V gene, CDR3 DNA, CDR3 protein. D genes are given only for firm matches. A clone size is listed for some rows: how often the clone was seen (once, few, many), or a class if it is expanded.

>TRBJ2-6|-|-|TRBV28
TGTGCCAGCAGTTTGGCAGAGAGGTCCATAACCTTCTCTGGGGCCAACGTCCTGACTTTC
CASSLAERSITFSGANVLTF
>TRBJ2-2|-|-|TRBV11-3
TGTACTAGCAGCCTCACTAGATTCACCGGGGAGCTGTTTTTT
CTSSLTRFTGELFF
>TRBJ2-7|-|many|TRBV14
TGTGCCAGCAGCCCCATCCTAGACTCCTACGAGCAGTACTTC
CASSPILDSYEQYF
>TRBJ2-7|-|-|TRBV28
TGTGCCAGCAGTTTATGGGGTTGGGAAACCTACGAGCAGTACTTC
CASSLWGWETYEQYF
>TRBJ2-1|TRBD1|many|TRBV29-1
TGCAGCGTTGAAGGGGGACAGGGAGGATCCTACAATGAGCAGTTCTTC
CSVEGGQGGSYNEQFF
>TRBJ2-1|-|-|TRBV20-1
TGCAGTGCTAGATGGATTTCAAGTAAGCAGTTCTTC
CSARWISSKQFF
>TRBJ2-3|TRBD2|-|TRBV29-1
TGCAGCGTTGGGACTGGACTAGCGGAGCTGACAGATAGGCAATATTTT
CSVGTGLAELTDRQYF
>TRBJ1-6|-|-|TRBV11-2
TGTGCCAGGAGCTTAGGGGGTACTTCACCCCTCCACTTT
CARSLGGTSPLHF
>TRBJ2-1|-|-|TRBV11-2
TGTGCAAGCATCTTCCTAGCCCAATACAGTGAGCAGTTCTTC
CASIFLAQYSEQFF
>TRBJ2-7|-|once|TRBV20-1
TGCGGTGCTAGCCGAGAAAGCACGGACTACGAGCAGTACTTC
CGASRESTDYEQYF
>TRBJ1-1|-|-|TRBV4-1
TGCGCCAGCAGCCAAGGTCGTTACAGGGCTAACACTGAAGCTTCCTTT
CASSQGRYRANTEASF
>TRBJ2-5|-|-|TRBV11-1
TGTACCAGCAGCTTTACGAGGGAAGAGACCCAGTACTTC
CTSSFTREETQYF
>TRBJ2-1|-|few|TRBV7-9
TGTGCCAGCAGCCCTGGCCGCGAGAGCCGGAGCTCCTACAATGAGCAGTTCTTC
CASSPGRESRSSYNEQFF
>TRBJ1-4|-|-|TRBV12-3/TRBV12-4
TGTGCCAGCAGTTTAGCGCCCAACAGAGAACTTAATGAAAAACTGCTTTTT
CASSLAPNRELNEKLLF
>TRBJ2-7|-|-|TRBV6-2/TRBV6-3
TGTGCCAGTAGTTACTCGGGGATTTGGACGGGTGTGGCCGAGCAGTACTTC
CASSYSGIWTGVAEQYF
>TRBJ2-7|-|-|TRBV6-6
TGTGCCAGCAGTTGGGGGCTATCCTCCTACGAACAGTACTTC
CASSWGLSSYEQYF
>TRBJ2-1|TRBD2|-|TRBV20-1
TGCAGTGGTAGGGGCGGGAGGGAGATCAATGTGCAGTTCTTC
CSGRGGREINVQFF
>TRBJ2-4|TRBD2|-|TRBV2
TGTGCCAGCAGTGGCGCTAGCGGGACTGACATTCAGTACTTC
CASSGASGTDIQYF
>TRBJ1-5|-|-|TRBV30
TGTGCCTGGAGTGTAAGGGGTAATCAGCCCCAGCATTTT
CAWSVRGNQPQHF
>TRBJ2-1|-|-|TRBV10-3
TGTGCCATCAATGGGGGGTTCGAAAACAATGAGCAGTTGTTC
CAINGGFENNEQLF
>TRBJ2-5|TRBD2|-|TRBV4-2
TGTGCCTGCAGCCAAGCCACGGGACTAGACTACATGACCCAGTACTTC
CACSQATGLDYMTQYF
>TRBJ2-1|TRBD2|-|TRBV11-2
TGTGTCAGCAGCCGGATGATACTAGCGGGGAACAATGTGCAGTTCTTC
CVSSRMILAGNNVQFF
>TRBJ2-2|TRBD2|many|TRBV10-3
TGTGCCTCACGGACTAGACGCACCGGGGAGCTGTTTTTT
CASRTRRTGELFF
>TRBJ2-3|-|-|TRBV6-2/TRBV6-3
TGTGCCAGCAGTTACAGCGCGAGTAAATTCGCAGACACGCAGTATTTT
CASSYSASKFADTQYF
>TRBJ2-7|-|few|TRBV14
TGTGCCAGCAGCCTCGAGGGTACCTACGAGCAGTACTTC
CASSLEGTYEQYF